This TCR beta chain is drawn from a study of T cells after yellow fever vaccination. Whole-study findings and limits: After the booster, 95% to 98% of CD4 and 75% to 90% of CD8 primary-response clones were re-detected. It was a small share of clonotypes that appeared in both CD4 and CD8 compartments. High-abundance clonotypes from the bulk population could contaminate FACS-sorted repertoires.

In regard to this clonotype: Its antigen is undetermined.

A process of 5'RACE template switching, which added a universal primer site and UMIs, was used to make TCR cDNA. TCRdb re-derived calls from the 5' RACE reads in MiXCR, one entry per CDR3 protein. The sample contains some 350,000 distinct CDR3 sequences, roughly 11% of which appear only once. Germline V gene data show CDR1 as SGHNT and CDR2 as YYREEE (reference sequence). The V end lost 1 base, the J end lost 8 bases, and 7 bases lay between the germline ends. The CDR3 runs 12 residues. This TCR came from a man aged 18 to 35 who received the YFV17D yellow fever vaccine. The chain employs TRBV5-4 and TRBJ2-4; tentatively, D is TRBD2 (5 bases). Specimen: PBMCs, collected on the day of the first yellow fever vaccination. CDR3 in amino acids: CASSLKGDIQYF. The DNA for the CDR3 is TGTGCCAGCAGCTTGAAGGGAGACATTCAGTACTTC.